The 5 T cell receptor beta chains in this list originate from one sample, sequenced in a study of blood T cell repertoires in COVID-19 (dated by TCRdb to about 2020). Libraries came from the immunoSEQ multiplex PCR assay. This is the immuneACCESS table as TCRdb keeps it, with only in-frame sequences that have V and J called. A part of the clones is gone; compared with another copy, unresolved V genes explain less than half, and the rest is unexplained. For this sample the table gives around 97,000 clones, of which 80% to 90% were detected only once. 3.5% of the sample is held by the ten biggest clonotypes. Sequencing input: peripheral blood. These receptors all come from a human donor in a cohort sampled during active COVID-19.

The V gene is TRBV19, the J gene TRBJ1-2; D is ambiguous. CDR1 and CDR2 (germline): LNHDA, SQIVND (reference sequence). This CDR3 is 13 amino acids long. V lost 4 bases, J lost 4 bases, and 10 bases lay in between. The CDR3 sequence is CASSTTAGYGYTF. CDR3 nucleotide sequence: TGTGCCAGTAGTACCACGGCAGGCTATGGCTACACCTTC.

The genes are TRBV9 and TRBJ2-1; 7 positions agree with TRBD2. The germline gives CDR1 SGDLS, CDR2 YYNGEE. The length of the CDR3 is 15 residues. With V trimmed by 3 bases and J by 8 bases, 11 bases remained unmatched. CDR3 residues: CASSGKGREYYEQFF. CDR3 DNA sequence: TGTGCCAGCAGCGGAAAGGGGCGGGAGTACTATGAGCAGTTCTTC.

V usage is TRBV3-1 (or the pseudogene TRBV3-2) and J usage is TRBJ2-1, with D possibly being TRBD2 (6 bases). The ends were cut back, 1 base at V and 7 bases at J, with 17 bases in the middle. Germline values: CDR1 LGHDT, CDR2 YNNKEL (reference sequence). This CDR3 spans 16 amino acids. The CDR3 is CASSQGLAGTNNEQFF. CDR3 nucleotides: TGTGCCAGCAGCCAAGGTCTCGCGGGAACGAATAATGAGCAGTTCTTC.

This clone is a singleton in its sample. The chain has TRBV7-8 and TRBJ1-6; 9 positions match TRBD1. The CDR3 is 14 residues long. Germline trimming cut 5 bases from V and 7 bases from J; bases unmatched to any gene: 3. The germline gives CDR1 SGHVS, CDR2 FQNEAQ. The CDR3 here is CASSRDRGNSPLHF. The CDR3 coding sequence is TGTGCCAGCAGCCGAGACAGGGGGAATTCACCCCTCCACTTT.

The gene calls are TRBV9 and TRBJ2-1, with 8 bases lining up with TRBD2. This CDR3 is 15 amino acids long. V dropped 2 bases and J dropped 5; count of bases not matched to a gene: 6. CDR1 is SGDLS and CDR2 is YYNGEE in the germline V gene. This CDR3 is CASSVSGRGDNEQFF. DNA of the CDR3: TGTGCCAGCAGCGTCAGCGGGAGAGGCGACAATGAGCAGTTCTTC.